This T cell receptor beta chain appears in the sequencing data of a study of T cells after yellow fever vaccination. Study-wide results and caveats: Peaking faster, on day 5 versus 15, the secondary response was nonetheless weaker. The study noted that FACS-sorted repertoires could contain abundant clonotypes contaminating from the bulk population. There was a small share of clonotypes that showed up in both the CD4 and CD8 compartments.

This clonotype has just a few counts. What it binds is not known. After removal of 0 bases from V and 4 bases from J, the junction contained 13 bases not matched to a gene. CDR1 is LGHNA and CDR2 is YSLEER in the germline V gene. This CDR3 comprises 19 residues. For TCR, cDNA came from 5'RACE template switching, which added a universal primer site and UMIs. TCRdb called the 5' RACE reads again in MiXCR, with one record for every CDR3 protein. Counted here are approximately 340,000 distinct CDR3 sequences, about 8.7% occurring once; the ten biggest clones make up roughly 18%. Sequences were derived from PBMCs, sampled on the day of the first yellow fever vaccination. This chain joins TRBV4-3 and TRBJ1-3, with 9 bases aligning to TRBD1. This TCR was sampled from a man between 18 and 29 years old who received the YFV17D yellow fever vaccine. The CDR3: CASSQESPQGAAGGNTIYF. CDR3 bases: TGCGCCAGCAGCCAAGAGAGCCCACAGGGGGCGGCGGGAGGAAACACCATATATTTT.